Listed below are T cell receptor beta chains from one sample, sequenced in a study of blood T cells in healthy people across ages. TCRdb re-called the 5' RACE reads with MiXCR, one entry per CDR3 protein. The repertoire has 1.8 million or so distinct CDR3 sequences, 30% to 40% of them found once; the top ten carry 20% to 25%. Sequencing was performed on blood. The receptors were gathered from a human donor in good health. Both conserved end residues are part of each CDR3. Fields, in order: J gene, clone size, CDR3 length, D gene, V gene, CDR3 DNA, CDR3 protein. D genes are given only for firm matches. Rows may omit the clone size; those that give it use once, few, many or a size class.

>TRBJ2-7|NA|17|NA|TRBV12-3/TRBV12-4
TGTGCCAGCAGCCGTTACCGGGACGGGAGATTTCCCTACGAGCAGTACTTC
CASSRYRDGRFPYEQYF
>TRBJ1-2|few|16|TRBD1|TRBV4-2
TGTGCCAGCAGCCAAGCCGGACAGGGGGTTAACTATGGCTACACCTTC
CASSQAGQGVNYGYTF
>TRBJ1-6|NA|13|NA|TRBV4-3
TGCGCCAGCAGCCTCCAGATAGATTCACCCCTCCACTTT
CASSLQIDSPLHF
>TRBJ2-1|few|16|TRBD2|TRBV9
TGTGCCAGCAGCGTAGGCGGGGGACGCTCCTACAATGAGCAGTTCTTC
CASSVGGGRSYNEQFF
>TRBJ2-3|NA|16|TRBD2|TRBV29-1
TGCAGCGTTGAGCAACGACTAGCGGGGTTTTTGGATACGCAGTATTTT
CSVEQRLAGFLDTQYF
>TRBJ2-1|NA|13|NA|TRBV7-6
TGTGCCAGCAGCTTGCCTTTAACCAATGAGCAGTTCTTC
CASSLPLTNEQFF
>TRBJ2-1|NA|17|NA|TRBV6-6
TGTGCCAGCAAAAAGGGGGAAGGCGGCAGCTCCTACAATGAGCAGTTCTTC
CASKKGEGGSSYNEQFF
>TRBJ1-1|NA|14|TRBD1|TRBV10-2
TGCGCCAGCAGTGTGGACAGGTGGGAAGGTGAAGCTTTCTTT
CASSVDRWEGEAFF
>TRBJ2-7|NA|13|NA|TRBV7-9
TGTGCCACCCGGTTCGACAGAACCTACGAGCAGTACTTC
CATRFDRTYEQYF
>TRBJ1-2|few|11|NA|TRBV5-1
TGCGCCAGCAACAACGGATATGGCTACACCTTC
CASNNGYGYTF
>TRBJ2-3|few|13|TRBD1|TRBV29-1
TGCAGCGTAAAAGGGACAGTCACAGATACGCAGTATTTT
CSVKGTVTDTQYF
>TRBJ2-1|NA|15|NA|TRBV20-1
TGCAGTGCCAACCAGGGGCAGGTGGGGTACAATGAGCAGTTCTTC
CSANQGQVGYNEQFF
>TRBJ2-7|NA|13|NA|TRBV12-5
TGTGCTAGTGGACTAACCAGGGAAGGCGAGCAGTACTTC
CASGLTREGEQYF
>TRBJ2-2|few|15|NA|TRBV5-1
TGCGCCAGCAGCTTAGACCCGGCTAATCCCGGGGAGCTGTTTTTT
CASSLDPANPGELFF
>TRBJ1-5|NA|14|NA|TRBV7-3
TGTGCCAGCAGCTTAAACAGCTACAATCAGCCCCAGCATTTT
CASSLNSYNQPQHF
>TRBJ1-2|few|17|NA|TRBV12-5
TGTGCTAGTGCCCCCATCCCCCCCGGGAGGAAGGGCTATGGCTACACCTTC
CASAPIPPGRKGYGYTF
>TRBJ1-1|once|15|NA|TRBV29-1
TGCAGCGTTGAAGGGGCCGCTCGGGGACACACTGAAGCTTTCTTT
CSVEGAARGHTEAFF
>TRBJ1-1|NA|14|NA|TRBV4-3
TGCGCCAGCAGCCAAGATACCGTGAACACTGAAGCTTTCTTT
CASSQDTVNTEAFF
>TRBJ2-3|NA|15|TRBD1|TRBV5-5
TGTGCCAGCAGTCGAACAGGGGGTCGCACAGATACGCAGTATTTT
CASSRTGGRTDTQYF
>TRBJ1-1|NA|12|NA|TRBV15
TGTGCCACCAGTGAAGTATCCACTGAAGCTTTCTTT
CATSEVSTEAFF
>TRBJ2-6|few|20|TRBD1|TRBV6-5
TGTGCCAGCAGTTACGGGGTGGAGGGACAGGGAACTTCTGGGGCCAACGTCCTGACTTTC
CASSYGVEGQGTSGANVLTF
>TRBJ2-7|few|15|TRBD1|TRBV20-1
TGCAGTGCTAGAGAATCTGGGACAGGGGCCTACGAGCAGTACTTC
CSARESGTGAYEQYF
>TRBJ2-5|few|16|NA|TRBV6-5
TGTGCCAGCAGTTACTCAGGGACAACCTTCCAAGAGACCCAGTACTTC
CASSYSGTTFQETQYF
>TRBJ2-2|few|11|NA|TRBV5-1
TGCGCCAGCAGCTTGGAGGGGGAGCTGTTTTTT
CASSLEGELFF
>TRBJ2-7|few|15|TRBD2|TRBV2
TGTGCCAGCAGTGATGCGAGCGGGGCTAGGTACGAGCAGTACTTC
CASSDASGARYEQYF
>TRBJ2-5|NA|16|NA|TRBV7-2
TGTGCCAGCAGCTTTTGGACTGGCGGTATACAAGAGACCCAGTACTTC
CASSFWTGGIQETQYF
>TRBJ2-4|few|12|NA|TRBV7-6
TGTGCCAGCAGCTTCAGCCGAGAAGAGCAGTACTTC
CASSFSREEQYF
>TRBJ2-7|few|15|TRBD2|TRBV5-1
TGCGCCAGCAGCTTCATACAGCGGGGGGCCTACGAGCAGTACTTC
CASSFIQRGAYEQYF
>TRBJ2-7|few|14|NA|TRBV4-2
TGTGCCAGCAGCCCGGGTGGTGGTTTCGACGAGCAGTACTTC
CASSPGGGFDEQYF
>TRBJ2-7|few|16|TRBD2|TRBV25-1
TGTGCCAGCAGTGACCCCACTAGCGGGGGTTCCTACGAGCAGTACTTC
CASSDPTSGGSYEQYF
>TRBJ2-5|NA|15|NA|TRBV7-2
TGTGCCAGCGCATTCCTTCTGGGGGGCCAAGAGACCCAGTACTTC
CASAFLLGGQETQYF
>TRBJ1-1|few|13|NA|TRBV28
TGTGCCACCAAGCGCCTACGGAACACTGAAGCTTTCTTT
CATKRLRNTEAFF
>TRBJ2-2|NA|12|TRBD1|TRBV10-3
TGTGCCATCGACAGGGGCGACGGGGAGCTGTTTTTT
CAIDRGDGELFF
>TRBJ2-1|NA|13|NA|TRBV29-1
TGCAGCGTTGGGGGACCGAGATACAATGAGCAGTTCTTC
CSVGGPRYNEQFF
>TRBJ1-1|NA|13|TRBD1|TRBV20-1
TGCAGTGCTACCGGGACAGTTCGATTAAAAGCTTTCTTT
CSATGTVRLKAFF
>TRBJ2-5|NA|13|NA|TRBV7-3
TGTGCCAGCAGCTCAGGAATAGCAAAGGAGCAGTACTTC
CASSSGIAKEQYF